Below are 7 T cell receptor beta chains sequenced from a single sample in a study of cytomegalovirus exposure and HLA in healthy donors. The PCR used 60 Vbeta and 13 Jbeta primers. TCRdb keeps only in-frame clones here, not all; method: immunoSEQ multiplex PCR. The table shows roughly 150,000 clones, with around 65% occurring only once. Sequenced: PBMCs. The receptors come from a woman younger than 45 in good health and CMV-seropositive.

J is TRBJ1-2 and V is TRBV7-9; 7 nucleotides align to TRBD1. Germline values: CDR1 SEHNR, CDR2 FQNEAQ (reference sequence). The CDR3 is made up of 15 amino acids. J was trimmed by 2 bases and V by 2 bases; bases with no gene match: 5. The CDR3 DNA reads TGTGCCAGCAGCTTATCGGCAGGGGGGAACTATGGCTACACCTTC. Translation: CASSLSAGGNYGYTF.

The chain recombines TRBV5-1 with TRBJ2-5; D not resolved. V was shortened by 0 bases and J by 4 bases, with 16 bases between the two germline ends. The CDR3 is 16 residues long. Germline CDR1 is SGHRS and CDR2 is YFSETQ. The CDR3 loop is CASSLAWSAYGETQYF. In nucleotides, the CDR3 is TGCGCCAGCAGCTTGGCTTGGAGCGCGTACGGAGAGACCCAGTACTTC.

This sequence joins TRBV7-8 and TRBJ2-7, with TRBD2 as a possible D gene (6 bases). V was cut by 8 bases and J by 4 bases, with 9 bases left in between. Germline CDR1 reads SGHVS; CDR2 reads FQNEAQ. The CDR3 is 11 residues long. The CDR3 loop reads CASAGRYEQYF. The CDR3 DNA reads TGTGCCAGCGCAGGGAGGTACGAGCAGTACTTC.

This clone appeared a few times. This chain links TRBV7-6 with TRBJ2-5; the D gene is possibly TRBD2 (6 bases). Germline CDR1 SGHVS, CDR2 FNYEAQ. V shed 5 bases and J shed 1 base, with 11 bases lying between them. The CDR3 loop spans 14 amino acids. In DNA, the CDR3 is TGTGCCAGCAGCACCGGGACTTTCCAAGAGACCCAGTACTTC. This translates into CASSTGTFQETQYF. Together with reference TRBV7-6 and TRBJ2-5, the CDR3 gives the full variable domain: GAGVSQSPRYKVTKRGQDVALRCDPISGHVSLYWYRQALGQGPEFLTYFNYEAQQDKSGLPNDRFSAERPEGSISTLTIQRTEQRDSAMYRCASSTGTFQETQYFGPGTRLLVL.

The chain couples TRBV10-2 to TRBJ1-2; perhaps TRBD1 as D (6 bases). Germline V gives CDR1 WSHSY, CDR2 SAAADI. The germline V and J ends were trimmed by 0 bases and 4 bases, with 12 bases remaining between them. The CDR3 consists of 15 residues. The CDR3 reads CASSESLGASYGYTF. Written as DNA, the CDR3 is TGCGCCAGCAGTGAGTCTTTGGGGGCGTCCTATGGCTACACCTTC.

This sequence joins TRBV2 and TRBJ2-7, with 9 bases aligning to TRBD2. V lost 6 bases and J lost 4; bases outside the gene matches: 4. Germline CDR1 and CDR2: SNHLY and FYNNEI. The CDR3 runs 13 residues. For the CDR3, the DNA is TGTGCCAGCAGGACTAGCGGAATGTACGAGCAGTACTTC. Protein sequence: CASRTSGMYEQYF.

The chain is built from TRBV30 and TRBJ2-2; 7 bases agree with TRBD1. This CDR3 has 16 residues. Per the germline V gene, CDR1 is GTSNPN and CDR2 is SVGIG (reference sequence). The V gene end was trimmed by 5 bases and the J gene end by 0 bases; junction bases not matched to a gene: 9. The CDR3 nucleotides are TGTGCCTGGGAGAGAAAAGGGACAGCGAACACCGGGGAGCTGTTTTTT. This encodes CAWERKGTANTGELFF.